This record looks at one TCR beta chain sequence and its context. Its target is not known. 60 Vbeta and 13 Jbeta primers were used in PCR. The assay was immunoSEQ multiplex PCR, and TCRdb's table has in-frame clones only and misses some. The sample consists of approximately 100,000 clones, roughly 70% of them appearing once. The data derive from a study of cytomegalovirus exposure and HLA in healthy donors. Study-wide background: HLA-typed donors were the source of approximately 80 million unique TCRs, which an early data release held. Study-wide results and limits: Using a false discovery rate of 0.05, a later analysis showed that 16,951 TCR beta sequences were associated with HLA alleles.

CDR3 length: 15 residues. Trimming cost V 4 bases and J 0 bases; bases outside gene matches: 5. Germline V gene lookup returns CDR1 MNHNS and CDR2 SASEGT. The clonotype comes from a man between 40 and 49 years old in good health and CMV-seropositive. The sequencing input was PBMCs. This sequence joins TRBV6-1 and TRBJ1-2; 7 positions agree with TRBD1. CDR3 in DNA: TGTGCCAGCAGTGTGACAGGGATAGCTAACTATGGCTACACCTTC. It is translated as CASSVTGIANYGYTF.